The sequence of this T cell receptor (beta chain) was determined in a study of T cells in Graves' hyperthyroidism and ophthalmopathy. Study findings and constraints: Most clonotypes that expanded in the thyroid above 0.001 also showed up in blood.

There are a few counts of this clonotype. Its cognate antigen is unknown. Authors of the study amplified TCR beta CDR3 regions from RNA transcripts. With the HTBI primer set, the TCR CDR3 went through a first round of RT-PCR. TCRdb reprocessed the multiplex PCR reads via MiXCR and lists one record per CDR3 protein. The data contain roughly 800,000 distinct CDR3 sequences, 38% of them seen just once; the ten biggest clones take up 8% to 9%. Germline-derived CDR1 and CDR2 are SNHLY and FYNNEI. Unmatched junction bases numbered 7, after V lost 7 bases and J lost 1 base. This CDR3 region has 15 residues. The sequenced material came from blood. The TCR was taken from a man younger than 30 with Graves' hyperthyroidism. V usage is TRBV2 and J usage is TRBJ2-5; 9 nucleotides line up with TRBD2. CDR3 bases: TGTGCCAGCATAACGGCGGGGGGGCCCCAAGAGACCCAGTACTTC. Amino acids: CASITAGGPQETQYF.